This TCR beta chain was recovered during a study of human T cells and chemical hapten exposure. As for the study in general: There were weekly diphenylcyclopropenone doses to the scalp for patients throughout the roughly 25-week study. Once 0.01% DPC had been applied to the upper back by patch test, readings were taken at 6 days.

TCRdb ran MiXCR on the RACE reads and lists one entry per CDR3 protein. The sample yields approximately 370,000 distinct CDR3 sequences, around 5% seen once. A few counts support this clonotype. One end of the junction varies from germline; a read error may be responsible. Time point given: pre-sensitization, week 0. Described treatment: therapeutic diphenylcyclopropenone sensitization with weekly scalp DPC. The CDR3 is made up of 11 amino acids. In germline, CDR1 is MNHEY, CDR2 SVGEGT. The chain is built from TRBV6-2 or TRBV6-3 and TRBJ1-1; D gene unclear. The sequence was collected from a woman under 30 with alopecia areata. Some clones in this sample may be carry-over from other donors' samples. Here the sequenced sample was whole blood, taken in connection with sensitization to the hapten diphenylcyclopropenone (DPC). CDR3 DNA sequence: TGTGCCAGCAGTTACTCGACTGGAGCTTTCTTT. Translating gives CASSYSTGAFF.